This T cell receptor beta chain was documented in a study of T cells in Graves' hyperthyroidism and ophthalmopathy. General study points: Model-based prediction identified ophthalmopathy a median around 6.7 months prior to its onset. Ophthalmopathy was distinguished from stable hyperthyroidism by 13 V-J signatures.

Exclusion of a patient resulted from uncontrolled infection, other autoimmune disease, pregnancy or lactation. Clinical symptoms, serum thyroxine and TRAb, thyroid ultrasound and orbital computed tomography were used for the diagnoses. Turning to this clonotype: What it recognizes is unknown.

TCR beta CDR3 regions were amplified from RNA. HTBI primers were the set used in a first-round RT-PCR of the TCR CDR3. Via MiXCR, TCRdb re-called the multiplex PCR reads, giving one row per CDR3 protein. This sample has about 570,000 distinct CDR3 sequences, with 40% to 55% found just once. V gave up 0 bases and J gave up 5 bases, with 10 bases separating them. The CDR3 contains 15 residues. Germline loops: CDR1 SNHLY, CDR2 FYNNEI. V and J are TRBV2 and TRBJ1-4; D not certain. Sample: peripheral blood or thyroid tissue (not recorded which). The TCR was taken from an adult woman with Graves' disease, either hyperthyroidism or ophthalmopathy (not recorded which). CDR3 protein: CASSEAIGQNEKLFF. In DNA, the CDR3 is TGTGCCAGCAGTGAAGCGATCGGGCAGAATGAAAAACTGTTTTTT. Full variable domain (rest looked up from reference TRBV2 and TRBJ1-4): EPEVTQTPSHQVTQMGQEVILRCVPISNHLYFYWYRQILGQKVEFLVSFYNNEISEKSEIFDDQFSVERPDGSNFTLKIRSTKLEDSAMYFCASSEAIGQNEKLFFGSGTQLSVL.